Here is one TCR beta chain with its context. The entry originates in a study of shared clonotypes between healthy human individuals. The CDR3 consists of 13 residues. With 3 bases clipped from V and 2 bases from J, the junction kept 3 bases outside the gene matches. CDR1 and CDR2 (germline): GTSNPN, SVGIG (reference sequence). Some clones are missing from TCRdb's copy, which holds only in-frame ones; the method was immunoSEQ multiplex PCR. This table holds more than 450,000 clones, 79% found once. This chain connects TRBV30 to TRBJ1-2; 7 bases map to TRBD1. The origin of this receptor is a woman aged 40-49 years in good health. Some clones in this sample may be carry-over from other donors' samples. Sequenced sample: PBMCs. As DNA, the CDR3 is TGTGCCTGGAGCCGGGACAGAAACTATGGCTACACCTTC. Its translation: CAWSRDRNYGYTF.